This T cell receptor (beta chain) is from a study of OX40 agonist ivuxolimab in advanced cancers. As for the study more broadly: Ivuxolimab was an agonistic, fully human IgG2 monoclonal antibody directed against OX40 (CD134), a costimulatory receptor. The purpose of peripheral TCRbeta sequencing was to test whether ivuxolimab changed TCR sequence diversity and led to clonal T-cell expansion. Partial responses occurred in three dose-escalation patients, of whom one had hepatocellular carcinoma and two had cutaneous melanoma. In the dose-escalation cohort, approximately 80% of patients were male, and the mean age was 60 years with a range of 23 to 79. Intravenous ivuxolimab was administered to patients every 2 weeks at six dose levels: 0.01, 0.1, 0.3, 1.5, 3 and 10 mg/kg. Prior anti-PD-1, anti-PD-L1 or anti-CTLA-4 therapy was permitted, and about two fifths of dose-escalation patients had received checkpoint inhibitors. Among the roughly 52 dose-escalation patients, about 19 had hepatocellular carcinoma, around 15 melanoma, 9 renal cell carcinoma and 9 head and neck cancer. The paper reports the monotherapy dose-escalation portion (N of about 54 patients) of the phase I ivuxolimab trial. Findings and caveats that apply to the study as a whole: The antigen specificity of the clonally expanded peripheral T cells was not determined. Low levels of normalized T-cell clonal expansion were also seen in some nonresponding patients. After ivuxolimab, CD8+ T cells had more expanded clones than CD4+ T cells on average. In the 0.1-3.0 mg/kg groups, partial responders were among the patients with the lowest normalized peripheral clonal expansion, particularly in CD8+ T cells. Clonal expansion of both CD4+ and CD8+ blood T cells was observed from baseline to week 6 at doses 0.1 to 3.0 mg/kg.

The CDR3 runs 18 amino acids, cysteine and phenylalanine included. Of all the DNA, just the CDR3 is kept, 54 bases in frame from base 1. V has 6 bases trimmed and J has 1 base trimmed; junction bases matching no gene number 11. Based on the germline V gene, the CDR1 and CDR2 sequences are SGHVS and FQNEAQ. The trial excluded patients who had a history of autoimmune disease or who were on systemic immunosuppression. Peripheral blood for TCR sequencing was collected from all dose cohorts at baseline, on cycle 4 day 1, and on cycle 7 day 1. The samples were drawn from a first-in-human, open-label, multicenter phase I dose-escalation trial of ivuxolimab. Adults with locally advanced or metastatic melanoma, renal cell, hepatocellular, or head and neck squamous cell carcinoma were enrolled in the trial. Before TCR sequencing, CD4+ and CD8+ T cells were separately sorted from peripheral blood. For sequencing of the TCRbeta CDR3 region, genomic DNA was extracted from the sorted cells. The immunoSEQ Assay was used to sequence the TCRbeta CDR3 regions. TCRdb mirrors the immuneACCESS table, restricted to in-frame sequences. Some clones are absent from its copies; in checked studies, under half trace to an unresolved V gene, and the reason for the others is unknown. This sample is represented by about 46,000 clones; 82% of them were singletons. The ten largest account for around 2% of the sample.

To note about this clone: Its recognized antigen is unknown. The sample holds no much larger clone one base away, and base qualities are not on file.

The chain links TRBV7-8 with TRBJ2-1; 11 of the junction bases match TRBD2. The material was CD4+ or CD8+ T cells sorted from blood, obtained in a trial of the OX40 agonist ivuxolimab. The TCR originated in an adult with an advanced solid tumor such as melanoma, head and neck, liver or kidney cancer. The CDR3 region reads CASSRALAGGISYNEQFF. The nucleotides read TGTGCCAGCAGTCGTGCCTTAGCGGGGGGGATATCCTACAATGAGCAGTTCTTC. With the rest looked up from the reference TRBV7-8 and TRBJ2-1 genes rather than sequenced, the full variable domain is GAGVSQSPRYKVAKRGQDVALRCDPISGHVSLFWYQQALGQGPEFLTYFQNEAQLDKSGLPSDRFFAERPEGSVSTLKIQRTQQEDSAVYLCASSRALAGGISYNEQFFGPGTRLTVL.